This TCR beta chain was sequenced for a study of T-cell memory formation after mild COVID-19 (TCRdb year 2021). Background on the whole study: TCR sequence clusters from the two donors were found to be largely donor specific. Two young, previously healthy adult volunteers made up the cohort, one male and one female. In a couple of donors, T-cell clones that expanded and contracted after mild COVID-19 were followed by sequencing TCRalpha and TCRbeta repertoires longitudinally.

Findings and caveats that apply to the study as a whole: Only a couple of mild cases were covered in the study, and larger cohorts including severe cases with pre-infection samples were considered necessary. From day 15 to 85, contracting clones showed balanced CD4/CD8 phenotypes, whereas a second wave of clones that expanded from day 15 to 37 leaned towards CD4+. Contracting CD4+ clones were located mainly in the CM and EM memory subsets, whereas CD8+ clones were found to be enriched in EMRA. SARS-CoV-2 specificity of the second-wave clones peaking on day 37 was not confirmed. Some responding clones were detected in pre-infection memory, suggesting pre-existing cross-reactive memory T cells joined the SARS-CoV-2 response.

PBMCs were isolated by Ficoll-Paque density gradient centrifugation. This clonotype was observed many times. Its antigen remains undetermined. Base qualities were left out, and no much larger clone turns up one base away. The sequencing machine was an Illumina NovaSeq 6000. Using 5'RACE with constant-segment primers, TCRalpha and TCRbeta cDNA libraries were constructed, with sample barcodes and unique molecular identifiers added in the process. Trizol reagent was used to extract RNA from every sample. Libraries were amplified in two PCR steps, with a second sample barcode and Illumina TruSeq adapters added in the second step. Sequencing of the libraries was done on an Illumina NovaSeq, producing 2 x 150 bp paired-end reads. The authors' pipeline ran thus. The reads were demultiplexed and collapsed into UMI-guided consensus sequences using migec v1.2.7. Using mixcr v2.1.11, UMI consensuses were aligned to TRA and TRB V and J templates and then assembled into clonotypes. Expanded or contracted clonotypes were those called significant by both edgeR and NoisET, with noise models trained on biological replicates. For edgeR calls, the cutoffs were a false discovery rate-adjusted p below 0.01 and a log2 fold-change threshold of 1. As an exploratory analysis of dynamics, PCA with hierarchical clustering was applied to max-normalized trajectories of the 1000 most abundant clonotypes. Each responding clone was given a CD4 or CD8 phenotype based on the CD4+ and CD8+ repertoires, which had been sequenced separately. TCRdb passed the public sequencing reads through fastp at Q25 and MiXCR, retaining productive beta sequences. Each entry merges the rows of one CDR3 protein and shows their most common DNA and genes. TCRdb assigned the V and J calls; the authors' analysis was not used. The sample contains about 320,000 distinct CDR3 sequences, approximately 15% of them found a single time. The top ten hold 20% to 25% of the sample.

Including the terminal cysteine and valine, the CDR3 comprises 17 residues. Just the 51-base CDR3 DNA is kept, in frame starting at base 1. The germline V end is reduced by 9 bases and the J end by 3 bases; junction bases left unmatched: 19. CDR1 and CDR2 were assigned from the germline V gene (reference sequence) as SGHKS and YYEKEE. The sequence derives from a man between 18 and 35 years old who had mild COVID-19 (a few samples of this study predate the infection). The sample titles of this study are shuffled in the database, so cell type and time point are left out; the donor was told from shared clones. Recombination linked TRBV5-5 to TRBJ2-7; 9 central nucleotides agree with TRBD1. Sequencing was performed on PBMCs or a T cell subset sorted from them (not recorded which). The CDR3 is CATSPRLTGGAIYEQYV. The sequence in DNA is TGTGCCACCTCTCCCCGTTTGACAGGGGGTGCCATCTACGAGCAGTACGTC.